Each of the 2 T cell receptor beta chains below was sequenced from the same sample in a study of cytomegalovirus exposure and HLA in healthy donors. Use of 60 Vbeta and 13 Jbeta primers characterized the PCR. Profiling relied on immunoSEQ multiplex PCR, and the TCRdb table lists in-frame clones only, not all of them. Altogether 65,000 to 80,000 clones are present, over 65% being singletons, with the ten largest covering 7.5% to 9.5%. Sequenced material: PBMCs. The receptors come from a man between 40 and 49 years old in good health and CMV-seropositive.

The chain couples TRBV7-7 to TRBJ2-2; 7 bases map to TRBD2. V lost 1 base to trimming and J lost 5 bases; unmatched junction nucleotides: 10. Germline values: CDR1 SSHAT, CDR2 FNYEAQ (reference sequence). The CDR3 contains 17 residues. Written as DNA, the CDR3 is TGTGCCAGCAGCTTAGAGTCGGGGGGAGGGCCGACCGGGGAGCTGTTTTTT. This sequence encodes CASSLESGGGPTGELFF.

J is TRBJ1-5 and V is TRBV27; D possibly corresponds to TRBD1 (6 bases). The V end was cut by 4 bases, the J end by 3 bases, with 16 bases between. CDR3 length: 16 residues. Germline V gene data show CDR1 as MNHEY and CDR2 as SMNVEV (reference sequence). The CDR3: CASSSSRQVSNQPQHF. As DNA, the CDR3 is TGTGCCAGCAGTTCCTCCCGACAGGTGTCCAATCAGCCCCAGCATTTT.